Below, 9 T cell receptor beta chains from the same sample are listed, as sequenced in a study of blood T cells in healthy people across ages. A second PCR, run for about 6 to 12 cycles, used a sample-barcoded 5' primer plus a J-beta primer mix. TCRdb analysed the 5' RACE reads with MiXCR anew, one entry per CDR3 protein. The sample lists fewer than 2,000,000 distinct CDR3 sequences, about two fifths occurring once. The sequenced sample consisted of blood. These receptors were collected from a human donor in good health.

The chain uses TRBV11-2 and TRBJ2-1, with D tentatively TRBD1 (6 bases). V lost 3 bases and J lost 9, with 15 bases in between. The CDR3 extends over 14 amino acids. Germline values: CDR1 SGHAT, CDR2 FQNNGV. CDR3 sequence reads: CASSLEAQGPEQFF. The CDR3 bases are TGTGCCAGCAGCTTGGAAGCACAGGGTCCTGAGCAGTTCTTC. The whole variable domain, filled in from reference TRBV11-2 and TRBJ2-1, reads EAGVAQSPRYKIIEKRQSVAFWCNPISGHATLYWYQQILGQGPKLLIQFQNNGVVDDSQLPKDRFSAERLKGVDSTLKIQPAKLEDSAVYLCASSLEAQGPEQFFGPGTRLTVL.

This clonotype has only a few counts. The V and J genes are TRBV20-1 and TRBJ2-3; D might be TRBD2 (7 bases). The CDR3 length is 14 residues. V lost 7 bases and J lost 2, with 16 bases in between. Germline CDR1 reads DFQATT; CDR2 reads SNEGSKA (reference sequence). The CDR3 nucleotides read TGCAGTGTATCCGCGCGGGGGCCCACAGATACGCAGTATTTT. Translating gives CSVSARGPTDTQYF.

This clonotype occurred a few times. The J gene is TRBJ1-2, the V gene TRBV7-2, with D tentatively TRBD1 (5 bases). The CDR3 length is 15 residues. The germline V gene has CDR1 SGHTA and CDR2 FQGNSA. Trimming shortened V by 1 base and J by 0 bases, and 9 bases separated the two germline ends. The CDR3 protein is CASSLGGFTNYGYTF. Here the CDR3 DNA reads TGTGCCAGCAGCTTAGGGGGGTTTACTAACTATGGCTACACCTTC.

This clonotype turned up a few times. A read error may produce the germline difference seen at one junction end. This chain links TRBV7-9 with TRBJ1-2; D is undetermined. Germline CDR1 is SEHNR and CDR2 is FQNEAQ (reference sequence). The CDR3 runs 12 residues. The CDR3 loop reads CAGSYRGYGYTF. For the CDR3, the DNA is TGTGCCGGCAGCTACCGGGGCTATGGCTACACCTTC.

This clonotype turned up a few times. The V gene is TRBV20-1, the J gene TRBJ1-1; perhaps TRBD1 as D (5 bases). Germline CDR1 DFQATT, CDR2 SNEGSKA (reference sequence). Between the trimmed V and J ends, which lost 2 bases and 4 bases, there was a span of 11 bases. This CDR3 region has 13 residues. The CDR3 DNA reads TGCAGTGCTAGACGGCTGGGGGGCACTGAAGCTTTCTTT. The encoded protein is CSARRLGGTEAFF.

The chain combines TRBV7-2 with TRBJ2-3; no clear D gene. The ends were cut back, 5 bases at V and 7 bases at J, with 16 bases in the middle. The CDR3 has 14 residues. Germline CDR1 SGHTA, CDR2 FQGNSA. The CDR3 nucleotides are TGTGCCAGCAGCCTATCACCCGGTACTTATACGCAGTATTTT. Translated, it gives CASSLSPGTYTQYF.

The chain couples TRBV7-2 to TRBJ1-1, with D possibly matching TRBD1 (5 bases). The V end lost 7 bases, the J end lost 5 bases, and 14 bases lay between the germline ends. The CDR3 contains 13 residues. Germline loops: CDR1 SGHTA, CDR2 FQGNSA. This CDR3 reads CASNSGVVTEAFF. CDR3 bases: TGTGCCAGCAACTCGGGGGTTGTTACTGAAGCTTTCTTT.

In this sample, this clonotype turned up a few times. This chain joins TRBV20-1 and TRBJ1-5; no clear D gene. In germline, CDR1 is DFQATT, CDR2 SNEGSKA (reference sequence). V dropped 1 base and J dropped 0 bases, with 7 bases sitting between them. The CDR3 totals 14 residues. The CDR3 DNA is TGCAGTGCTAGAGTCCACTATAGCAATCAGCCCCAGCATTTT. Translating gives CSARVHYSNQPQHF.

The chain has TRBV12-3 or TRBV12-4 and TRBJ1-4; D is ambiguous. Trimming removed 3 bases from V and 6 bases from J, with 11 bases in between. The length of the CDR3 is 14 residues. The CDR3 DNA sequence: TGTGCCAGCAGTTTCGCCGGGGAGGATGAAAAACTGTTTTTT. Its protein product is CASSFAGEDEKLFF.